This T cell receptor beta chain was recorded in a study of monozygotic twins with inflammatory bowel disease. TCRdb re-called the 5' RACE reads, yielding one record per CDR3 amino acid sequence without DNA. The sample has more than 350,000 distinct CDR3 sequences; the top ten hold about 2.2%. Germline CDR1 reads DFQATT; CDR2 reads SNEGSKA (reference sequence). The CDR3 is made up of 15 amino acids. Source material: blood. The chain is built from TRBV20-1 and TRBJ1-4; the D call from TCRdb, TRBD1, cannot be confirmed without DNA. The sequence came from a human donor with ulcerative colitis or Crohn's disease, or a healthy co-twin of an affected twin (not recorded which). The CDR3 region is CSARGTGTANEKLFF.